These 27 T cell receptor beta chains share one sample of origin, sequenced in a study of T cell clusters in autoimmune cytopenias. TRB was amplified by touch-down multiplex PCR, primer pools A and B combined. One entry per CDR3 protein, without DNA, is what TCRdb gives after re-calling the multiplex PCR reads. Recorded here are a few thousand distinct CDR3 sequences; the top ten clones represent 15%. Approximately 40,000 genome equivalents of blood DNA were amplified for TRB. This same sample was also part of a study on T cell repertoires in aging, cancer and after chemotherapy.

Sequenced sample: peripheral blood. The source is a human donor in good health.

The chain couples TRBV18 to TRBJ1-4; TCRdb lists TRBD1, though no DNA is available to test this call. The germline CDR1 and CDR2 sequences are KGHSH and LQKENI. CDR3 size: 18 residues. The CDR3 protein is CASSPLTGGLATNEKLFF.

Judged by frequency, this clonotype is medium-sized. The V gene is TRBV5-5, the J gene TRBJ2-5; TCRdb names TRBD2, which stays unverified in the absence of DNA. Germline V gene data show CDR1 as SGHKS and CDR2 as YYEKEE (reference sequence). The CDR3 contains 18 residues. The CDR3 loop reads CASSPDKGSGSGRETQYF.

The gene calls are TRBV6-1 and TRBJ2-5; TCRdb indicates TRBD1, and absent DNA this call remains unverified. The CDR3 is 15 residues long. CDR1 MNHNS and CDR2 SASEGT come from the germline V gene. This chain's CDR3 is CASSSTGMGQETQYF.

This clonotype registers medium-sized by frequency. V gene TRBV12-3 or TRBV12-4 combines with J gene TRBJ1-3. CDR3 length equals 15 residues. The CDR3 spells CASSTDPSSGNTIYF.

The chain uses TRBV4-3 and TRBJ1-2; lacking DNA, the TRBD1 call made by TCRdb goes unchecked. The length of the CDR3 is 16 residues. Germline V CDR1 and CDR2: LGHNA, YSLEER. CDR3 sequence reads: CASSQDDRGGYYGYTF.

According to its frequency, this clonotype is medium-sized (0.01 to 0.1%). This chain links TRBV30 with TRBJ2-5. Germline lookup yields CDR1 GTSNPN and CDR2 SVGIG (reference sequence). This CDR3 contains 13 residues. Here the CDR3 reads CAWSEVGLETQYF. The full variable domain, its missing parts supplied by reference TRBV30 and TRBJ2-5, is SQTIHQWPATLVQPVGSPLSLECTVEGTSNPNLYWYRQAAGRGLQLLFYSVGIGQISSEVPQNLSASRPQDRQFILSSKKLLLSDSGFYLCAWSEVGLETQYFGPGTRLLVL.

V usage is TRBV18 and J usage is TRBJ2-5. Germline V gene data show CDR1 as KGHSH and CDR2 as LQKENI. This CDR3 comprises 14 residues. The CDR3 loop reads CASSPASMGETQYF.

Its frequency marks this clonotype as medium-sized. The chain uses TRBV5-4 and TRBJ2-2; TCRdb picks TRBD1, but there is no DNA to check that call. In germline, CDR1 is SGHNT, CDR2 YYREEE (reference sequence). The CDR3 is made up of 14 amino acids. The CDR3 sequence: CASSLDRGPGELFF.

This sequence joins TRBV27 and TRBJ2-3; TCRdb's D call of TRBD1 is untestable without DNA. The CDR3 has 15 residues. Germline CDR1 MNHEY, CDR2 SMNVEV (reference sequence). CDR3 sequence reads: CASSPRGGWSGTQYF.

This clonotype is labeled medium-sized based on frequency. This chain uses TRBV12-3 or TRBV12-4 with TRBJ2-7; absent DNA, TCRdb's TRBD1 call cannot be checked. CDR3 length: 15 residues. The CDR3 here is CASSFFRDRDIEQYF.

By frequency, this clonotype is medium-sized. The chain recombines TRBV5-4 with TRBJ2-7; TCRdb's D call, TRBD1, is unchecked because there is no DNA. CDR1 and CDR2 from the germline V gene are SGHNT and YYREEE (reference sequence). The CDR3 has 14 residues. The CDR3 sequence: CASSPALGADEQYF.

The V call is TRBV6-5, the J call TRBJ1-2. Germline CDR1 and CDR2: MNHEY and SVGAGI. The CDR3 is 15 amino acids. This CDR3 reads CASSYSTGSNYGYTF.

In terms of frequency, this clonotype is large (0.1 to 1%). This chain joins TRBV29-1 and TRBJ1-1; TCRdb picks TRBD1, but there is no DNA to check that call. The CDR3 runs to 11 residues. Per the germline V gene, CDR1 is SQVTM and CDR2 is ANQGSEA. Here the CDR3 reads CSVESQGEAFF.

This clonotype is medium-sized (0.01 to 0.1%) by frequency. The chain joins TRBV6-6 to TRBJ1-1; checking the TCRdb D call of TRBD1 is not possible without DNA. Looked up from germline, CDR1 is MNHNY and CDR2 is SVGAGI (reference sequence). The CDR3 length is 13 residues. CDR3 region: CASSPGGAGVAFF.

This clonotype is medium-sized by frequency. V gene TRBV19 combines with J gene TRBJ1-2; absent DNA, TCRdb's TRBD1 call cannot be checked. Germline V gene sequence: CDR1 LNHDA, CDR2 SQIVND (reference sequence). CDR3 size: 11 residues. This chain's CDR3 is CASVRGQGYTF.

This chain uses TRBV18 with TRBJ1-5. CDR1 and CDR2 from the germline V gene are KGHSH and LQKENI. The CDR3 runs 18 residues. The CDR3 region is CASSPRRGGVSSNQPQHF.

CDR3 sequence reads: CATSRDGLGQGSSPLHF. This sequence joins TRBV15 and TRBJ1-6; TCRdb gives TRBD1 as the D gene, but with no DNA this cannot be confirmed. The CDR3 loop spans 17 amino acids. Germline CDR1 reads LNHNV; CDR2 reads YYDKDF (reference sequence).

The chain combines TRBV10-3 with TRBJ1-6; the TCRdb D gene call, TRBD1, has no DNA to confirm it. CDR1 ENHRY and CDR2 SYGVKD come from the germline V gene. The CDR3 has 13 amino acids. This CDR3 is CAIRGQFNSPLHF.

The CDR3 sequence is CASSPRRLAAEPQYF. This chain uses TRBV7-2 with TRBJ2-5; with no DNA, the TCRdb D assignment of TRBD2 cannot be verified. The CDR3 is 15 residues long. CDR1 is SGHTA, CDR2 FQGNSA, per germline.

The gene calls are TRBV2 and TRBJ1-4; checking the TCRdb D call of TRBD1 is not possible without DNA. Germline-derived CDR1 and CDR2 are SNHLY and FYNNEI. The CDR3 length is 15 residues. The CDR3 reads CASSLWRGQGEKLFF.

The gene calls are TRBV5-5 and TRBJ1-1; TCRdb gives TRBD1 as the D gene, but with no DNA this cannot be confirmed. This CDR3 has 14 amino acids. The germline gives CDR1 SGHKS, CDR2 YYEKEE (reference sequence). The CDR3: CASSLSTGKDEAFF.

The chain is built from TRBV6-1 and TRBJ2-5; the TCRdb call, TRBD2, lacks DNA for checking. Germline V gene lookup returns CDR1 MNHNS and CDR2 SASEGT. The CDR3 runs to 15 residues. CDR3 in amino acids: CASSLLGTSLETQYF.

The chain is built from TRBV27 and TRBJ1-6; TCRdb names TRBD1, which stays unverified in the absence of DNA. This CDR3 is built from 16 residues. The germline CDR1 and CDR2 sequences are MNHEY and SMNVEV (reference sequence). The CDR3 loop reads CASSLSKGASNSPLHF.

The chain carries TRBV30 and TRBJ2-7; the TCRdb D gene call, TRBD2, has no DNA to confirm it. The germline gives CDR1 GTSNPN, CDR2 SVGIG (reference sequence). The CDR3 loop spans 17 amino acids. The CDR3 reads CAWSGRRAGDLSYEQYF.

The CDR3 here is CASSFYRLYEQYF. The J gene is TRBJ2-7, the V gene TRBV7-9; TCRdb's D call, TRBD1, is unchecked because there is no DNA. The length of the CDR3 is 13 residues. Germline V CDR1 and CDR2: SEHNR, FQNEAQ (reference sequence).

This clonotype counts as medium-sized by frequency. This chain links TRBV19 with TRBJ1-2; lacking DNA, the TRBD1 call made by TCRdb goes unchecked. This CDR3 has 15 residues. Germline-derived CDR1 and CDR2 are LNHDA and SQIVND (reference sequence). This CDR3 is CASSIGEGAHYGYTF.

The gene calls are TRBV10-3 and TRBJ2-6. Germline V gene sequence: CDR1 ENHRY, CDR2 SYGVKD. The CDR3 length is 16 residues. The CDR3 region is CAISEGTGSGANVLTF.